This T cell receptor (beta chain) was obtained from a study of blood T cell repertoires in COVID-19. At the level of the study: Samples of COVID-19 (acute and convalescent) were obtained from the United States, Italy and Spain.

The CDR3 runs 14 residues. The germline CDR1 and CDR2 sequences are SEHNR and FQNEAQ (reference sequence). J gave up 5 bases and V 5 bases, and 8 bases lay outside the gene matches. As handled by the study authors: Estimation of nucleated cell counts relied on the amplification of reference gene primers. TCRdb's table, derived via immunoSEQ multiplex PCR, lists solely in-frame clones and lacks some. V and J calls and clone size are as listed in that table; D and trimming were resolved from the DNA. The repertoire has about 210,000 clones, under 90% of them found once; the top ten carry over 6%. The source is a woman older than 75 with COVID-19, enrolled during active disease. The chain is built from TRBV7-9 and TRBJ1-2; TRBD1 agrees at 7 bases. The sequencing input was peripheral blood. The CDR3 here is CASSHGQDSYGYTF. The CDR3 DNA reads as TGTGCCAGCAGCCACGGACAGGATTCTTATGGCTACACCTTC.